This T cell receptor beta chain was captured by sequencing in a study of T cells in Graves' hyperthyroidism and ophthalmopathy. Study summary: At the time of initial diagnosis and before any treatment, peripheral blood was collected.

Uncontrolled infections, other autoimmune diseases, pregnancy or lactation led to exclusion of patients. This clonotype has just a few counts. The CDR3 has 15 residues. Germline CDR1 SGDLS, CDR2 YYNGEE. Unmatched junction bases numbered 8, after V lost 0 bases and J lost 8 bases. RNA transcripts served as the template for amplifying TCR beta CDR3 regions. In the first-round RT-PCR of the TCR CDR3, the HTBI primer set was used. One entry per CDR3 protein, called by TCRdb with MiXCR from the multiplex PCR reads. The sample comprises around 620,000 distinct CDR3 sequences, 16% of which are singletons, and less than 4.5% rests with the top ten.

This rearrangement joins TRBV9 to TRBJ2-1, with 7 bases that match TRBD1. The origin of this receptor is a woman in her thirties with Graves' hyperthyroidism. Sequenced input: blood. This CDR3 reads CASSVAGQDFDEQFF. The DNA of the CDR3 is TGTGCCAGCAGCGTAGCTGGACAGGACTTCGATGAGCAGTTCTTC.